These 19 T cell receptor beta chains were all obtained from the same sample, sequenced in a study of blood T cell repertoires in COVID-19. The protocol was immunoSEQ multiplex PCR, while the TCRdb copy is restricted to in-frame clones and leaves out a portion. The data hold roughly 58,000 clones, with 72% observed a single time. The sequenced sample consisted of PBMCs or T cells enriched from blood (not recorded which). The receptors stem from an older woman who had been exposed to COVID-19.

The V gene is TRBV9, the J gene TRBJ1-6; D is unresolved. V dropped 4 bases and J dropped 10 bases, with 21 bases sitting between them. CDR3 size: 16 residues. Germline V lookup: CDR1 SGDLS, CDR2 YYNGEE. CDR3 sequence: CASSPHGDSRPSPLHF. The CDR3 bases are TGTGCCAGCAGCCCTCACGGGGATTCTAGGCCCTCACCCCTCCACTTT.

The CDR3 region is CASSQKGARDEQFF. The DNA for the CDR3 is TGTGCCAGCAGCCAGAAGGGGGCGCGTGATGAGCAGTTCTTC. The V gene is TRBV7-2, the J gene TRBJ2-1; TRBD1 matches 7 bases. Germline CDR1 and CDR2: SGHTA and FQGNSA. J gave up 8 bases and V 5 bases, and 9 bases lay outside the gene matches. CDR3 length equals 14 residues.

The chain is built from TRBV18 and TRBJ2-3; a possible D gene is TRBD1 (6 bases). The CDR3 totals 13 residues. Deletions cut 8 bases from V and 1 base from J, with 10 bases between. CDR1 is KGHSH, CDR2 LQKENI, per germline. CDR3 amino acids: CASQGSGTDTQYF. CDR3 bases: TGTGCCAGCCAGGGGAGTGGCACAGATACGCAGTATTTT.

The chain links TRBV6-6 to TRBJ1-1, with no clear D. Germline lookup yields CDR1 MNHNY and CDR2 SVGAGI (reference sequence). Trimming shortened V by 3 bases and J by 8 bases, and 7 bases separated the two germline ends. The CDR3 covers 11 residues. The CDR3 DNA follows: TGTGCCAGCAGTTATAGAGGGGAAGCTTTCTTT. Residues: CASSYRGEAFF.

This clone showed up just a few times. V and J are TRBV12-3 or TRBV12-4 and TRBJ1-1, with 9 bases aligning to TRBD1. J was trimmed by 1 base and V by 6 bases; bases with no gene match: 0. The CDR3 contains 13 residues. The CDR3 reads CASRGQGNTEAFF. In nucleotides, the CDR3 is TGTGCCAGCAGGGGACAGGGGAACACTGAAGCTTTCTTT.

The chain couples TRBV18 to TRBJ2-1, with a possible D match to TRBD1 (6 bases). The CDR3 extends over 12 amino acids. Deletions cut 2 bases from V and 10 bases from J, with 9 bases between. Germline V gene sequence: CDR1 KGHSH, CDR2 LQKENI. CDR3 loop: CASSPVGTEQFF. The CDR3 DNA sequence: TGTGCCAGCTCACCAGTGGGGACAGAGCAGTTCTTC.

The J gene is TRBJ2-1, the V gene TRBV6-4; 10 bases map to TRBD2. The CDR3 has 15 residues. Germline V lookup: CDR1 MRHNA, CDR2 SNTAGT. With 4 bases clipped from V and 4 bases from J, the junction kept 4 bases outside the gene matches. DNA for the CDR3: TGTGCCAGCAGTGCGCTAGCGGGAGAATACAATGAGCAGTTCTTC. As protein: CASSALAGEYNEQFF.

The J gene is TRBJ2-4, the V gene TRBV2, with TRBD1 matching 7 bases. The CDR3 is made up of 16 amino acids. Germline V gene lookup returns CDR1 SNHLY and CDR2 FYNNEI. The V and J ends lost 5 bases and 0 bases, in that order; junction bases with no gene match: 7. The CDR3 reads CASSLSDRVAKNIQYF. The CDR3 bases are TGTGCCAGCAGTCTAAGCGACAGGGTAGCCAAAAACATTCAGTACTTC.

This chain joins TRBV6-5 and TRBJ1-3, with D possibly matching TRBD1 (5 bases). Germline lookup yields CDR1 MNHEY and CDR2 SVGAGI. V lost 4 bases to trimming and J lost 4 bases, with 14 bases between them. This CDR3 contains 15 residues. CDR3 nucleotides: TGTGCCAGCAGTTCAAGCTGGGGCGAGGGAAACACCATATATTTT. Amino acids: CASSSSWGEGNTIYF.

There are many counts of this clone. The J gene is TRBJ2-2, the V gene TRBV7-6; TRBD1 matches at 9 bases. The CDR3 totals 15 residues. Germline trimming cut 5 bases from V and 4 bases from J; bases unmatched to any gene: 5. Germline lookup yields CDR1 SGHVS and CDR2 FNYEAQ. CDR3 sequence: CASSIVTGGTGELFF. CDR3 DNA sequence: TGTGCCAGCAGCATAGTGACAGGGGGCACCGGGGAGCTGTTTTTT.

V and J are TRBV3-1 (or the pseudogene TRBV3-2) and TRBJ1-4; D is possibly TRBD1 (6 bases). V gave up 1 base and J gave up 7 bases, with 7 bases separating them. The CDR3 spans 13 residues. The germline CDR1 and CDR2 sequences are LGHDT and YNNKEL (reference sequence). The CDR3 sequence: CASSQVDSEKLFF. The CDR3 bases are TGTGCCAGCAGCCAAGTGGACAGTGAAAAACTGTTTTTT.

This clone was observed a few times. The rearrangement links TRBV7-3 to TRBJ2-2; a possible D gene is TRBD1 (5 bases). The CDR3 length is 15 residues. In germline, CDR1 is SGHTA, CDR2 FQGTGA. V was pared by 2 bases and J by 2 bases, with 9 bases between. The CDR3 region has the DNA TGTGCCAGCAGCTTATCCGGACACAACACCGGGGAGCTGTTTTTT. Translation: CASSLSGHNTGELFF.

The V gene is TRBV7-8, the J gene TRBJ1-6; D remains ambiguous. CDR3 size: 16 residues. The germline V gene has CDR1 SGHVS and CDR2 FQNEAQ. With 3 bases removed from V and 7 bases from J, the gap between germline ends came to 16 bases. The DNA of the CDR3 is TGTGCCAGCAGCTTGCGGTTCGGGGATCGGAATTCACCCCTCCACTTT. This encodes CASSLRFGDRNSPLHF.

The chain links TRBV5-6 to TRBJ1-3; D call uncertain. Trimming left V 0 bases short and J 6 bases short, with 7 bases between. This CDR3 has 13 residues. Germline CDR1 is SGHDT and CDR2 is YYEEEE. In DNA form, the CDR3 reads TGTGCCAGCAGCTTGGATTATCTAAACACCATATATTTT. Translated: CASSLDYLNTIYF.

This chain links TRBV19 with TRBJ1-5, with a tentative D call TRBD1 (5 bases). From germline, CDR1 is LNHDA and CDR2 SQIVND (reference sequence). The length of the CDR3 is 15 residues. Trimming took 3 bases from V and 3 from J, leaving 12 bases between them. CDR3 protein: CASSIDAGPNQPQHF. CDR3 in DNA: TGTGCCAGTAGTATTGATGCAGGGCCCAATCAGCCCCAGCATTTT.

The chain employs TRBV19 and TRBJ1-2; 7 positions match TRBD1. The CDR3 is 15 residues long. Germline CDR1 is LNHDA and CDR2 is SQIVND (reference sequence). V shed 7 bases and J 3 bases; nucleotides not matched to a gene: 11. CDR3 sequence: CASTLVGGTDYGYTF. The CDR3 DNA follows: TGTGCCAGTACCCTAGTTGGGGGGACAGACTATGGCTACACCTTC.

V is TRBV6-1 and J is TRBJ1-4; 10 nucleotides agree with TRBD1. The V segment lost 1 base and the J segment 7 bases; nucleotides outside the gene matches: 0. The CDR3 contains 14 residues. Germline CDR1 and CDR2: MNHNS and SASEGT. The CDR3 DNA reads TGTGCCAGCAGTGAAGGGACAGGGGGTGAAAAACTGTTTTTT. It yields the protein CASSEGTGGEKLFF.

Only a few counts were recorded for this clone. V gene TRBV2 combines with J gene TRBJ2-1; D not resolved. Germline assignment: CDR1 SNHLY and CDR2 FYNNEI. The germline V and J ends were trimmed by 1 base and 0 bases, with 7 bases remaining between them. The CDR3 has 15 amino acids. The chain's CDR3 is CASSEGGSSYNEQFF. The DNA for the CDR3 is TGTGCCAGCAGTGAAGGCGGAAGCTCCTACAATGAGCAGTTCTTC.

The chain couples TRBV5-5 to TRBJ1-4; D possibly corresponds to TRBD1 (6 bases). The CDR3 is 14 residues long. CDR1 SGHKS and CDR2 YYEKEE come from the germline V gene (reference sequence). Trimming cost V 1 base and J 5 bases, with 9 bases left between them. CDR3 region: CASSLSQGNEKLFF. CDR3 bases: TGTGCCAGCAGCTTGTCTCAGGGGAATGAAAAACTGTTTTTT.